The next 13 T cell receptor beta chains were all read from a single sample in a study of blood T cell repertoires in COVID-19 (dated by TCRdb to 2020 to 2021). Library creation used the immunoSEQ multiplex PCR assay. TCRdb carries this immuneACCESS record with in-frame sequences only. Its versions omit some clonotypes, under half of them owing to an unresolved V gene in the studies checked, with the rest unexplained. For this sample there are roughly 250,000 clones; 80% to 90% appear just once. The top ten hold 4.3% of the sample. Sequencing was done on a sample of PBMCs or T cells enriched from blood (not recorded which). These receptors were collected from a woman in her twenties or thirties who had recovered from COVID-19.

The chain is built from TRBV18 and TRBJ2-5; D may be TRBD2 (7 bases). CDR3 size: 17 residues. V gave up 3 bases and J gave up 1 base, with 18 bases separating them. Germline V gives CDR1 KGHSH, CDR2 LQKENI. The CDR3, as DNA: TGTGCCAGCTCACCTACTATGACGGCGGGGGCCCAAGAGACCCAGTACTTC. It encodes CASSPTMTAGAQETQYF.

V and J are TRBV19 and TRBJ1-2, with 7 bases that match TRBD1. Unmatched junction bases numbered 2, after V lost 5 bases and J lost 8 bases. The length of the CDR3 is 11 residues. Germline CDR1 is LNHDA and CDR2 is SQIVND (reference sequence). The chain's CDR3 is CASSDRVGYTF. CDR3 nucleotide sequence: TGTGCCAGTAGTGACAGGGTAGGCTACACCTTC.

The chain carries TRBV18 and TRBJ2-6; a weak D match, TRBD1 (6 bases). The CDR3 covers 17 residues. Germline CDR1 KGHSH, CDR2 LQKENI. With 4 bases removed from V and 0 bases from J, the gap between germline ends came to 13 bases. CDR3 sequence reads: CASSLGTRVSGANVLTF. For the CDR3, the DNA is TGTGCCAGCTCACTTGGGACACGAGTCTCTGGGGCCAACGTCCTGACTTTC.

The chain uses TRBV15 and TRBJ1-2; a possible D gene is TRBD1 (5 bases). Deletions cut 0 bases from V and 4 bases from J, with 18 bases between. CDR3 length: 17 amino acids. Germline values: CDR1 LNHNV, CDR2 YYDKDF (reference sequence). The CDR3 DNA reads as TGTGCCACCAGCAGAGATCTGATGGAGGGGACCTCCTATGGCTACACCTTC. Residues: CATSRDLMEGTSYGYTF.

The V gene is TRBV28, the J gene TRBJ1-6; 9 bases match TRBD1. The CDR3 is made up of 15 amino acids. V gave up 4 bases and J gave up 4 bases; unmatched junction bases: 2. Germline V CDR1 and CDR2: MDHEN, SYDVKM. CDR3 loop: CASSWDRAYNSPLHF. The CDR3, as DNA: TGTGCCAGCAGTTGGGACAGGGCTTATAATTCACCCCTCCACTTT.

V and J are TRBV15 and TRBJ2-3; TRBD2 is a possible D gene (5 bases). V was shortened by 0 bases and J by 9 bases, with 7 bases between the two germline ends. CDR3 length: 12 residues. Germline V gives CDR1 LNHNV, CDR2 YYDKDF (reference sequence). This CDR3 reads CATSREGETQYF. In DNA form, the CDR3 reads TGTGCCACCAGCAGAGAGGGAGAAACGCAGTATTTT.

The genes are TRBV28 and TRBJ1-1; D remains ambiguous. CDR1 is MDHEN, CDR2 SYDVKM, per germline. V was shortened by 5 bases and J by 7 bases, with 8 bases between the two germline ends. This CDR3 spans 11 amino acids. The CDR3 sequence: CASSNADEAFF. The CDR3, as DNA: TGTGCCAGCAGTAACGCAGATGAAGCTTTCTTT.

This chain joins TRBV4-1 and TRBJ2-3, with TRBD2 matching over 9 bases. CDR1 MGHRA and CDR2 YSYEKL come from the germline V gene. CDR3 length equals 16 residues. V lost 4 bases and J lost 0; bases outside the gene matches: 5. In nucleotides, the CDR3 is TGCGCCAGCAGCCCGCGGGAGGGATTAAGCACAGATACGCAGTATTTT. It specifies CASSPREGLSTDTQYF.

Only a few counts were recorded for this clone. This chain links TRBV29-1 with TRBJ2-7; 9 nucleotides match TRBD1. After removal of 6 bases from V and 2 bases from J, the junction contained 2 bases not matched to a gene. Germline-derived CDR1 and CDR2 are SQVTM and ANQGSEA. The CDR3 contains 12 residues. CDR3 DNA sequence: TGCAGCGTCGGACAGGGGACCTACGAGCAGTACTTC. Amino acid sequence: CSVGQGTYEQYF.

The chain combines TRBV10-3 with TRBJ2-1, with no clear D. The CDR3 loop spans 13 amino acids. Trimming cost V 8 bases and J 6 bases, with 14 bases left between them. Germline V gene sequence: CDR1 ENHRY, CDR2 SYGVKD. The CDR3 sequence is CAIGRMEFNEQFF. The CDR3 region has the DNA TGTGCCATCGGTCGGATGGAGTTCAATGAGCAGTTCTTC.

The rearrangement uses TRBV7-2 and TRBJ1-1; D gene ambiguous. V shed 5 bases and J shed 3 bases, with 13 bases lying between them. The CDR3 extends over 14 amino acids. CDR1 SGHTA and CDR2 FQGNSA come from the germline V gene. CDR3 loop: CASSVLSGDTEAFF. In DNA, the CDR3 is TGTGCCAGCAGCGTGTTAAGCGGCGACACTGAAGCTTTCTTT. The full variable domain, completed using reference TRBV7-2 and TRBJ1-1, is GAGVSQSPSNKVTEKGKDVELRCDPISGHTALYWYRQSLGQGLEFLIYFQGNSAPDKSGLPSDRFSAERTGGSVSTLTIQRTQQEDSAVYLCASSVLSGDTEAFFGQGTRLTVV.

The chain recombines TRBV28 with TRBJ1-1, with D unresolved. Germline CDR1 and CDR2: MDHEN and SYDVKM. Deletions cut 6 bases from V and 1 base from J, with 24 bases between. The CDR3 loop spans 18 amino acids. CDR3: CASRPLSVVRGANTEAFF. The CDR3, as DNA: TGTGCCAGCAGGCCACTTAGCGTGGTACGGGGAGCGAACACTGAAGCTTTCTTT.

V gene TRBV10-3 combines with J gene TRBJ2-1; TRBD2 matches at 9 bases. CDR1 and CDR2 (germline): ENHRY, SYGVKD. This CDR3 has 17 residues. V lost 1 base, J lost 0 bases, and 4 bases stayed unmatched. The CDR3 loop is CAISELIAGASYNEQFF. The CDR3 DNA sequence: TGTGCCATCAGTGAGTTGATAGCGGGAGCCTCCTACAATGAGCAGTTCTTC.